A single sample gave rise to the 15 T cell receptor beta chains below, sequenced in a study of shared clonotypes between healthy human individuals. TCRdb keeps only in-frame clones here, not all; method: immunoSEQ multiplex PCR. The sample has about 560,000 clones; roughly four fifths are singletons. The source material was PBMCs. These receptors all come from a woman aged 35 to 49 in good health. Some clones in this sample may be carry-over from other donors' samples.

The chain links TRBV29-1 to TRBJ1-2, with 10 bases lining up with TRBD1. Germline lookup yields CDR1 SQVTM and CDR2 ANQGSEA. The trim removed 6 bases at V and 2 bases at J, leaving 9 bases unmatched. The CDR3 is 15 residues long. In nucleotides, the CDR3 is TGCAGCGTCGCGGTCCCGGGACAGGGGAACTATGGCTACACCTTC. It is translated as CSVAVPGQGNYGYTF.

J is TRBJ2-1 and V is TRBV4-1, with 13 bases matching TRBD2. The CDR3 totals 19 residues. CDR1 and CDR2 (germline): MGHRA, YSYEKL. The V gene end was trimmed by 7 bases and the J gene end by 5 bases; junction bases not matched to a gene: 17. CDR3 region: CASNHPGLAGKNGNNEQFF. The CDR3 region has the DNA TGCGCCAGCAACCACCCGGGACTAGCGGGAAAGAACGGGAACAATGAGCAGTTCTTC.

The rearrangement uses TRBV28 and TRBJ1-5, with 10 bases aligning to TRBD1. There are 15 residues in the CDR3. Germline CDR1 MDHEN, CDR2 SYDVKM. V lost 5 bases, J lost 3 bases, and 4 bases stayed unmatched. This CDR3 reads CASSHGTGVNQPQHF. The DNA for the CDR3 is TGTGCCAGCAGTCACGGGACAGGGGTCAATCAGCCCCAGCATTTT.

This chain links TRBV21-1 with TRBJ2-5; the table's TRBD2 call for D was not verified on the DNA. TRBV21-1 is given as a pseudogene. The CDR3 extends over 17 amino acids. Here the CDR3 reads CASSTGLAGVGPETQYF. The CDR3 region has the DNA TGTGCCAGCAGCACAGGACTAGCGGGAGTCGGGCCAGAGACCCAGTACTTC.

This clone was recorded at least ten times. V usage is TRBV27 and J usage is TRBJ1-4; 7 nucleotides match TRBD1. CDR1 is MNHEY and CDR2 is SMNVEV in the germline V gene (reference sequence). This CDR3 has 13 amino acids. The V segment lost 2 bases and the J segment 13 bases; nucleotides outside the gene matches: 7. The CDR3 DNA sequence: TGTGCCAGCAGTTTAACACCCCGGACAGGACTGTTTTTT. Translating it yields CASSLTPRTGLFF.

The V and J genes are TRBV18 and TRBJ2-3; a weak D match, TRBD1 (5 bases). Trimming cost V 0 bases and J 2 bases, with 9 bases left between them. The germline gives CDR1 KGHSH, CDR2 LQKENI. This CDR3 has 15 amino acids. CDR3 region: CASSPPTVVTDTQYF. DNA for the CDR3: TGTGCCAGCTCACCACCGACAGTTGTCACAGATACGCAGTATTTT.

The V call is TRBV15, the J call TRBJ1-2; 8 bases match TRBD1. In germline, CDR1 is LNHNV, CDR2 YYDKDF (reference sequence). The CDR3 sequence is 15 residues long. Trimming took 2 bases from V and 4 from J; bases not matched to a gene: 6. The DNA of the CDR3 is TGTGCCACCAGCAGACTCCCAGGGGGCGGCTATGGCTACACCTTC. This encodes CATSRLPGGGYGYTF. The full variable domain, completed using reference TRBV15 and TRBJ1-2, is DAMVIQNPRYQVTQFGKPVTLSCSQTLNHNVMYWYQQKSSQAPKLLFHYYDKDFNNEADTPDNFQSRRPNTSFCFLDIRSPGLGDTAMYLCATSRLPGGGYGYTFGSGTRLTVV.

This sequence joins TRBV5-1 and TRBJ2-7; the match to TRBD2 covers 11 bases. With 1 base clipped from V and 1 base from J, the junction kept 4 bases outside the gene matches. Germline CDR1 SGHRS, CDR2 YFSETQ. CDR3 length: 16 amino acids. CDR3 residues: CASSLTTSGASYEQYF. CDR3 coding DNA: TGCGCCAGCAGCTTGACGACTAGCGGGGCGTCCTACGAGCAGTACTTC.

The rearrangement joins TRBV4-3 to TRBJ2-1, with TRBD2 identical over 15 bases. The length of the CDR3 is 16 residues. Unmatched junction bases numbered 3, after V lost 0 bases and J lost 9 bases. CDR1 is LGHNA, CDR2 YSLEER, per germline. CDR3 in DNA: TGCGCCAGCAGCCAAGATCCGGGACTAGCGGGAGGTGAGCAGTTCTTC. This sequence encodes CASSQDPGLAGGEQFF.

CDR3 nucleotides: TGTGCCACTAGCGGGAGAGGCTGGGGCAACAATGAGCAGTTCTTC. Translated, it gives CATSGRGWGNNEQFF. J is TRBJ2-1 and V is TRBV2; TRBD2 agrees at 10 bases. V lost 10 bases and J lost 5; bases outside the gene matches: 11. The CDR3 extends over 15 amino acids. Germline V lookup: CDR1 SNHLY, CDR2 FYNNEI.

The V and J genes are TRBV9 and TRBJ2-5, with TRBD2 matching 11 bases. CDR3 length equals 15 residues. J gave up 7 bases and V 4 bases, and 9 bases lay outside the gene matches. Germline V gives CDR1 SGDLS, CDR2 YYNGEE. CDR3 in DNA: TGTGCCAGCAGCCTACTAGCGGGAGCGTCTGCGACCCAGTACTTC. Its translation is CASSLLAGASATQYF.

This chain joins TRBV7-9 and TRBJ2-3; no clear D gene. Trimming stripped 5 bases from V and 6 bases from J, with 9 bases between. CDR1 and CDR2 from the germline V gene are SEHNR and FQNEAQ (reference sequence). The CDR3 runs 12 residues. CDR3 in amino acids: CASSPSRDTQYF. CDR3 nucleotides: TGTGCCAGCAGCCCGAGCAGGGATACGCAGTATTTT.

The sample holds many counts of this clone. One end of the junction is discordant with germline, which a read error may explain. This sequence joins TRBV7-2 and TRBJ1-1; tentative D call: TRBD1 (5 bases). Germline CDR1 and CDR2: SGHTA and FQGNSA. The CDR3 spans 15 residues. The CDR3 DNA reads TGTGCCAGCAGCTTAGGACCACAGGTGAACGCTGAAGCTTTCTTT. Protein product: CASSLGPQVNAEAFF.

This clone was seen just once. V gene TRBV7-9 combines with J gene TRBJ2-1, with a weak D call TRBD2 (6 bases). Germline-derived CDR1 and CDR2 are SEHNR and FQNEAQ (reference sequence). V lost 7 bases, J lost 6 bases, and 19 bases lay in between. This CDR3 is 15 amino acids long. CDR3 sequence: CASNPRGKGGNEQFF. The CDR3 nucleotides are TGTGCCAGCAACCCTCGCGGGAAAGGTGGCAATGAGCAGTTCTTC.

This clone was counted a single time. Other DNA sequences from this sample encode an identical CDR3 as well. The chain recombines TRBV5-1 with TRBJ2-1; D is undetermined. Trimming removed 4 bases at V and 0 bases at J, with 8 bases between. The CDR3 totals 14 residues. Germline V CDR1 and CDR2: SGHRS, YFSETQ. The CDR3 DNA follows: TGCGCCAGCAGCCTCGGAAGCTCCTACAATGAGCAGTTCTTC. It translates to CASSLGSSYNEQFF.